A single sample is the source of the 10 T cell receptor beta chains below, sequenced in a study of a mutant IDH1 vaccine in newly diagnosed glioma. The protocol was immunoSEQ multiplex PCR, while the TCRdb copy is restricted to in-frame clones and leaves out a portion. The table lists about 51,000 clones, around four fifths of them singletons. These receptors have no identified antigens. Time point given: week 5, during vaccination. A 20-mer mutant IDH1 peptide at 300 ug was injected subcutaneously with topical imiquimod. The sample consisted of PBMCs, taken from a glioma patient whose treatment included an IDH1 peptide vaccine. The receptors shown here come from a man aged 45-65 years with glioma.

The chain links TRBV7-2 to TRBJ2-3; 10 bases align to TRBD2. Trimming took 3 bases from V and 1 from J; bases not matched to a gene: 1. This CDR3 is 15 amino acids long. The germline V gene encodes CDR1 SGHTA and CDR2 FQGNSA. This CDR3 reads CASSFGTSGTDTQYF. The CDR3 nucleotides are TGTGCCAGCAGCTTCGGGACTAGCGGCACAGATACGCAGTATTTT.

This chain joins TRBV29-1 and TRBJ1-4; 10 bases map to TRBD1. The CDR3 has 10 amino acids. The junction had 4 bases not matched to a gene; V was cut back by 8 bases and J by 13 bases. From germline, CDR1 is SQVTM and CDR2 ANQGSEA. CDR3: CSFRDRGLFF. CDR3 nucleotide sequence: TGCAGCTTCCGGGACAGGGGACTGTTTTTT.

The chain carries TRBV11-2 and TRBJ1-6, with D tentatively TRBD1 (6 bases). CDR1 is SGHAT and CDR2 is FQNNGV in the germline V gene. The CDR3 contains 15 residues. With 6 bases removed from V and 5 bases from J, the gap between germline ends came to 14 bases. The CDR3 DNA reads TGTGCCAGCAGTTTCAGGGGTATGCATAATTCACCCCTCCACTTT. Translating gives CASSFRGMHNSPLHF. The whole variable domain, filled in from reference TRBV11-2 and TRBJ1-6, reads EAGVAQSPRYKIIEKRQSVAFWCNPISGHATLYWYQQILGQGPKLLIQFQNNGVVDDSQLPKDRFSAERLKGVDSTLKIQPAKLEDSAVYLCASSFRGMHNSPLHFGNGTRLTVT.

This clone was seen a few times. The rearrangement links TRBV28 to TRBJ1-2, with 9 bases matching TRBD1. CDR1 is MDHEN, CDR2 SYDVKM, per germline. The CDR3 spans 13 residues. The ends lost 6 bases at V and 3 bases at J; junction bases unmatched: 2. CDR3 region: CASRDRGYYGYTF. CDR3 DNA: TGTGCCAGCAGAGACAGGGGGTACTATGGCTACACCTTC.

The rearrangement links TRBV7-9 to TRBJ2-7; D is unclear. CDR1 and CDR2 (germline): SEHNR, FQNEAQ (reference sequence). The CDR3 runs to 15 residues. Trimming cost V 1 base and J 5 bases, with 15 bases left between them. CDR3 DNA sequence: TGTGCCAGCAGCTTAGTGGTTAGGGATCCCAACGAGCAGTACTTC. Translation gives CASSLVVRDPNEQYF.

The chain carries TRBV7-2 and TRBJ1-1; the D gene is possibly TRBD1 (5 bases). The germline V gene encodes CDR1 SGHTA and CDR2 FQGNSA. V lost 4 bases and J lost 2, with 8 bases in between. The CDR3 covers 13 residues. The CDR3 here is CASSSDRNTEAFF. CDR3 DNA: TGTGCCAGCAGCTCCGACAGAAACACTGAAGCTTTCTTT.

The rearrangement uses TRBV4-2 and TRBJ2-1, with TRBD2 matching 8 bases. Germline loops: CDR1 LGHNA, CDR2 YNFKEQ. V was clipped by 1 base and J by 6 bases; unmatched bases: 5. The CDR3 has 15 amino acids. CDR3 bases: TGTGCCAGCAGCCAAGGAGCGGGGGTAGGCAATGAGCAGTTCTTC. Protein: CASSQGAGVGNEQFF.

The chain combines TRBV5-4 with TRBJ2-7; either TRBD1 or TRBD2 may supply D (5 bases each). V was shortened by 4 bases and J by 4 bases, with 15 bases between the two germline ends. Germline CDR1 SGHNT, CDR2 YYREEE (reference sequence). The CDR3 sequence is 14 residues long. The DNA for the CDR3 is TGTGCCAGCAGCAGCTCGGGACCGAGATACGAGCAGTACTTC. Residues: CASSSSGPRYEQYF.

The V and J genes are TRBV30 and TRBJ2-5, with 8 bases fitting TRBD2. This CDR3 is built from 13 residues. V shed 0 bases and J 7 bases; nucleotides not matched to a gene: 4. Germline values: CDR1 GTSNPN, CDR2 SVGIG (reference sequence). CDR3 region: CAWSVLSGGTQYF. As DNA, the CDR3 is TGTGCCTGGAGTGTACTGAGCGGGGGGACCCAGTACTTC. Full variable domain (rest looked up from reference TRBV30 and TRBJ2-5): SQTIHQWPATLVQPVGSPLSLECTVEGTSNPNLYWYRQAAGRGLQLLFYSVGIGQISSEVPQNLSASRPQDRQFILSSKKLLLSDSGFYLCAWSVLSGGTQYFGPGTRLLVL.

The chain carries TRBV11-3 and TRBJ2-7, with 9 bases fitting TRBD1. Trimming cost V 4 bases and J 6 bases; bases outside gene matches: 10. Per the germline V gene, CDR1 is SGHNT and CDR2 is YENEEA. The CDR3 totals 15 residues. CDR3 residues: CASSSTGTGFGEQYF. The CDR3, as DNA: TGTGCCAGCAGCTCAACCGGGACAGGGTTTGGCGAGCAGTACTTC.